One sample yielded the 9 T cell receptor beta chains listed below, sequenced in a study of T-cell reconstitution after alpha-beta-depleted transplantation in children. Unique molecular identifiers were used to barcode this TCRbeta library. MiXCR was run by TCRdb on the PCR reads, yielding one entry per CDR3 protein. Of approximately 500,000 distinct CDR3 sequences listed, roughly a tenth are singletons. This sample comprised PBMCs, obtained before TCRalphabeta/CD19-depleted stem cell transplant. The receptors shown here come from a child aged 2-15 years with inherited bone marrow failure, due to receive a stem cell transplant.

This clonotype has only a few counts. The chain employs TRBV5-1 and TRBJ2-1; a weak D match, TRBD1 (5 bases). CDR1 is SGHRS and CDR2 is YFSETQ in the germline V gene. The CDR3 is 12 amino acids. V was trimmed by 6 bases and J by 5 bases, leaving 9 bases between them. The CDR3 DNA reads as TGCGCCAGCAATGCAGGGCACAATGAGCAGTTCTTC. This sequence encodes CASNAGHNEQFF.

This clonotype was found a few times. The rearrangement uses TRBV4-3 and TRBJ2-7; D is uncertain. The CDR3 sequence is 15 residues long. CDR1 is LGHNA, CDR2 YSLEER, per germline. V was trimmed by 0 bases and J by 4 bases, leaving 13 bases between them. In nucleotides, the CDR3 is TGCGCCAGCAGCCAAGAGCTAGAGGTCCAGTACGAGCAGTACTTC. Its protein is CASSQELEVQYEQYF.

The table lists this clonotype with a few counts. The chain joins TRBV7-9 to TRBJ2-1; D remains unclear. This CDR3 spans 15 amino acids. V was shortened by 2 bases and J by 2 bases, with 10 bases between the two germline ends. Germline loops: CDR1 SEHNR, CDR2 FQNEAQ (reference sequence). In nucleotides, the CDR3 is TGTGCCAGCAGCTTAATTGGGGTCACCTACAATGAGCAGTTCTTC. Translation gives CASSLIGVTYNEQFF. The variable domain in full, completed from reference TRBV7-9 and TRBJ2-1, reads DTGVSQNPRHKITKRGQNVTFRCDPISEHNRLYWYRQTLGQGPEFLTYFQNEAQLEKSRLLSDRFSAERPKGSFSTLEIQRTEQGDSAMYLCASSLIGVTYNEQFFGPGTRLTVL.

This chain connects TRBV5-5 to TRBJ2-7; D gene uncertain. The CDR3 runs to 13 residues. CDR1 is SGHKS, CDR2 YYEKEE, per germline (reference sequence). The V end was cut by 4 bases, the J end by 2 bases, with 10 bases between. CDR3 bases: TGTGCCAGCAGCCGGACGGATACCTACGAGCAGTACTTC. Protein: CASSRTDTYEQYF.

At least ten counts were recorded for this clonotype. The rearrangement joins TRBV4-2 to TRBJ2-7, with D possibly matching TRBD1 (5 bases). There are 15 residues in the CDR3. V lost 4 bases and J lost 0, with 13 bases in between. Per germline, CDR1 LGHNA and CDR2 YNFKEQ. In DNA, the CDR3 is TGTGCCAGCAGCCCTCACACACAGGACTCCTACGAGCAGTACTTC. Amino acids: CASSPHTQDSYEQYF.

This clonotype came up many times. This sequence joins TRBV4-1 and TRBJ2-3; 11 bases map to TRBD2. CDR3 size: 16 residues. V was clipped by 4 bases and J by 5 bases; unmatched bases: 8. CDR1 MGHRA and CDR2 YSYEKL come from the germline V gene. The CDR3 protein is CASSPQLAGEVDTQYF. In DNA, the CDR3 is TGCGCCAGCAGCCCACAACTAGCGGGAGAGGTAGATACGCAGTATTTT.

This clonotype was observed at least ten times. The chain has TRBV2 and TRBJ1-2; a possible D gene is TRBD1 (5 bases). The CDR3 length is 12 residues. Per germline, CDR1 SNHLY and CDR2 FYNNEI. V dropped 6 bases and J dropped 4 bases, with 9 bases sitting between them. The CDR3 protein is CASSMGLYGYTF. CDR3 in DNA: TGTGCCAGCAGCATGGGACTCTATGGCTACACCTTC.

About this clonotype: One end of the junction fails to match germline, which may point to a read error. The rearrangement uses TRBV4-3 and TRBJ2-7; the match to TRBD2 covers 13 bases. The CDR3 spans 16 residues. Germline lookup yields CDR1 LGHNA and CDR2 YSLEER. CDR3 in amino acids: CTSSQRTSGSGYEQHF. Written as DNA, the CDR3 is TGCACCAGCAGCCAGAGGACTAGCGGGAGTGGGTACGAGCAGCACTTC.

This clonotype showed up many times. This chain links TRBV12-3 or TRBV12-4 with TRBJ2-7; 9 bases align to TRBD2. The CDR3 totals 14 residues. Losses at the gene ends were 5 bases for V and 6 bases for J; bases not matched to a gene: 8. The CDR3: CASSNWLAGPEQYF. The DNA for the CDR3 is TGTGCCAGCAGTAACTGGCTAGCGGGGCCCGAGCAGTACTTC.